The clone carrying this TCR beta chain has only a few counts. V was cut by 5 bases and J by 2 bases, with 15 bases left in between. The germline CDR1 and CDR2 sequences are MNHNS and SASEGT. The CDR3 is 16 amino acids. This sample was taken from a study of T-cell reconstitution after alpha-beta-depleted transplantation in children. Unique molecular identifiers were incorporated during preparation of the TCRbeta library. A single record per CDR3 protein comes from TCRdb applying MiXCR to the PCR reads. Found here are around 600,000 distinct CDR3 sequences, roughly 15% of them singletons; the top ten hold approximately 1%.

The genes are TRBV6-1 and TRBJ1-4, with D possibly being TRBD1 (5 bases). The sample consisted of PBMCs from the stem cell graft donor, taken from the stem cell graft. The receptor was isolated from a human donor who donated a stem cell graft to a child with acute myeloid leukemia. The CDR3 protein is CASSHPGAATNEKLFF. CDR3 bases: TGTGCCAGCAGTCATCCTGGGGCGGCGACTAATGAAAAACTGTTTTTT.